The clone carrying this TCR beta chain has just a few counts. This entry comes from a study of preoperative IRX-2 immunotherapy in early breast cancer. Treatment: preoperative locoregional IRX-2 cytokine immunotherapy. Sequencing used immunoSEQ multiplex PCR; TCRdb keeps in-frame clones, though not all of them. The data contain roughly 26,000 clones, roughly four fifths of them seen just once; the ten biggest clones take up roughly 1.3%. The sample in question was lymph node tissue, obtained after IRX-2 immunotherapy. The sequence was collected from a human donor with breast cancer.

In nucleotides, the CDR3 is TGTGCCAGCAGCTTTGGACAGACAATTATGAACACTGAAGCTTTCTTT. Its protein is CASSFGQTIMNTEAFF. This chain connects TRBV11-3 to TRBJ1-1; D is possibly TRBD1 (6 bases). The CDR3 is made up of 16 amino acids. The germline CDR1 and CDR2 sequences are SGHNT and YENEEA. V was clipped by 3 bases and J by 0 bases, with 14 bases between them.